The 21 T cell receptor beta chains given below trace back to one sample, sequenced in a study of blood T cell repertoires in COVID-19. Data came from immunoSEQ multiplex PCR; TCRdb stores just in-frame clones and leaves some out. The profile shows more than 400,000 clones, over 75% of them singletons. The specimen sequenced was peripheral blood. Receptors originate from a human donor in a cohort sampled during active COVID-19.

The V gene is TRBV30, the J gene TRBJ2-5, with 7 bases matching TRBD1. The CDR3 has 13 amino acids. Germline loops: CDR1 GTSNPN, CDR2 SVGIG (reference sequence). J gave up 5 bases and V 6 bases, and 9 bases lay outside the gene matches. The CDR3 here is CACLVGRGETQYF. The CDR3, as DNA: TGTGCCTGCCTAGTCGGCAGGGGGGAGACCCAGTACTTC.

The chain carries TRBV5-1 and TRBJ2-7, with D perhaps matching TRBD2 (5 bases). Germline-derived CDR1 and CDR2 are SGHRS and YFSETQ. Trimming shortened V by 0 bases and J by 3 bases, and 22 bases separated the two germline ends. This CDR3 spans 18 amino acids. The CDR3 loop reads CASSLEQARVRVYYEQYF. CDR3 DNA: TGCGCCAGCAGCTTGGAACAAGCGCGGGTGCGGGTATACTACGAGCAGTACTTC.

The gene calls are TRBV9 and TRBJ2-2; perhaps TRBD1 as D (5 bases). There are 16 residues in the CDR3. Germline V gene data show CDR1 as SGDLS and CDR2 as YYNGEE. With 0 bases removed from V and 0 bases from J, the gap between germline ends came to 9 bases. The CDR3 DNA follows: TGTGCCAGCAGCGTAGTGGCAGGGCCGAACACCGGGGAGCTGTTTTTT. Its protein is CASSVVAGPNTGELFF.

The rearrangement uses TRBV28 and TRBJ2-6; D unclear. The CDR3 loop spans 19 amino acids. The germline gives CDR1 MDHEN, CDR2 SYDVKM. V was pared by 5 bases and J by 0 bases, with 20 bases between. The CDR3 sequence is CASSKTWSMRNSGANVLTF. CDR3 nucleotide sequence: TGTGCCAGCAGTAAAACGTGGTCCATGCGGAACTCTGGGGCCAACGTCCTGACTTTC. Based on the CDR3 plus reference TRBV28 and TRBJ2-6, the full variable domain is DVKVTQSSRYLVKRTGEKVFLECVQDMDHENMFWYRQDPGLGLRLIYFSYDVKMKEKGDIPEGYSVSREKKERFSLILESASTNQTSMYLCASSKTWSMRNSGANVLTFGAGSRLTVL.

This rearrangement joins TRBV19 to TRBJ2-3; D might be TRBD1 (6 bases). Per the germline V gene, CDR1 is LNHDA and CDR2 is SQIVND (reference sequence). This CDR3 is 15 amino acids long. Deletions cut 7 bases from V and 3 bases from J, with 17 bases between. CDR3 sequence reads: CASTPLGHATDTQYF. CDR3 nucleotides: TGTGCCAGTACCCCCCTGGGACACGCGACAGATACGCAGTATTTT.

The CDR3: CASSKTGSEEKLFF. CDR3 DNA sequence: TGTGCCAGCAGCAAGACAGGGTCCGAGGAAAAACTGTTTTTT. The chain uses TRBV5-8 and TRBJ1-4; 7 nucleotides align to TRBD1. Germline V gene lookup returns CDR1 SGHTS and CDR2 YDEGEE. The CDR3 length is 14 residues. J lost 8 bases, V lost 4 bases, and 8 bases had no gene match. The full variable domain, in which reference TRBV5-8 and TRBJ1-4 provide the parts outside the CDR3, is EAGVTQSPTHLIKTRGQQATLRCSPISGHTSVYWYQQALGLGLQFLLWYDEGEERNRGNFPPRFSGRQFPNYSSELNVNALELEDSALYLCASSKTGSEEKLFFGSGTQLSVL.

The table lists this clone with a count of one. The rearrangement joins TRBV2 to TRBJ1-1; 7 bases fit TRBD1. V lost 5 bases, J lost 2 bases, and 5 bases stayed unmatched. CDR1 and CDR2 (germline): SNHLY, FYNNEI. This CDR3 spans 14 amino acids. The CDR3 sequence: CASSITGVNTEAFF. For the CDR3, the DNA is TGTGCCAGCAGTATTACAGGGGTCAACACTGAAGCTTTCTTT.

This sequence joins TRBV3-1 (or the pseudogene TRBV3-2) and TRBJ2-5; D call uncertain. The V end was cut by 0 bases, the J end by 1 base, with 9 bases between. CDR3 length equals 15 residues. Germline V CDR1 and CDR2: LGHDT, YNNKEL (reference sequence). The CDR3 nucleotides read TGTGCCAGCAGCCAAGAACCCAGTCTCCAAGAGACCCAGTACTTC. Translation gives CASSQEPSLQETQYF.

The chain recombines TRBV19 with TRBJ1-5; the D gene is possibly TRBD1 (6 bases). Germline values: CDR1 LNHDA, CDR2 SQIVND (reference sequence). The CDR3 sequence is 14 residues long. The V gene lost 7 bases and the J gene lost 6 bases, with 16 bases spanning the gap. The CDR3 spells CASTLRGGFQPQHF. CDR3 in DNA: TGTGCCAGTACCCTAAGGGGGGGGTTTCAGCCCCAGCATTTT.

This chain connects TRBV25-1 to TRBJ2-7; TRBD1 might be the D (7 bases). Germline V gene sequence: CDR1 MGHDK, CDR2 SYGVNS. CDR3 length: 16 residues. Trimming stripped 2 bases from V and 3 bases from J, with 17 bases between. The DNA of the CDR3 is TGTGCCAGCAGTGAACTGCAGGGGGGTATCCTCTACGAGCAGTACTTC. Residues: CASSELQGGILYEQYF.

This chain links TRBV28 with TRBJ2-7; D possibly corresponds to TRBD1 (6 bases). The germline V gene encodes CDR1 MDHEN and CDR2 SYDVKM. The V gene lost 9 bases and the J gene lost 0 bases, with 15 bases spanning the gap. There are 14 residues in the CDR3. In nucleotides, the CDR3 is TGTGCCAGATTTACCGGGACAAACTCCTACGAGCAGTACTTC. Its protein is CARFTGTNSYEQYF.

The rearrangement uses TRBV6-6 and TRBJ1-1; D perhaps matches TRBD1 (5 bases). The CDR3 sequence is 14 residues long. Trimming took off 2 bases at V and 1 base at J, with 8 bases between the two ends. The germline V gene has CDR1 MNHNY and CDR2 SVGAGI (reference sequence). CDR3 nucleotide sequence: TGTGCCAGCAGTTACGACAGCCGGAACACTGAAGCTTTCTTT. Translation gives CASSYDSRNTEAFF.

The chain joins TRBV6-5 to TRBJ1-2; 9 bases are shared with TRBD1. The CDR3 loop spans 15 amino acids. Germline CDR1 MNHEY, CDR2 SVGAGI. J gave up 1 base and V 6 bases, and 6 bases lay outside the gene matches. The CDR3, as DNA: TGTGCCAGCAGAGACAACAGGGGGCTTAACTATGGCTACACCTTC. It encodes CASRDNRGLNYGYTF.

The rearrangement joins TRBV7-3 to TRBJ1-2, with D uncertain. Germline CDR1 and CDR2: SGHTA and FQGTGA. This CDR3 comprises 14 residues. V dropped 0 bases and J dropped 4 bases, with 9 bases sitting between them. The CDR3 sequence: CASSLTPGSYGYTF. Here the CDR3 DNA reads TGTGCCAGCAGCTTAACTCCGGGATCCTATGGCTACACCTTC.

The chain combines TRBV5-1 with TRBJ1-6; 8 positions match TRBD1. Germline CDR1 SGHRS, CDR2 YFSETQ. V lost 0 bases and J lost 6; bases outside the gene matches: 8. The CDR3 is made up of 17 amino acids. The CDR3 protein is CASSLEGRGHTNSPLHF. In DNA form, the CDR3 reads TGCGCCAGCAGCTTGGAGGGCAGGGGGCACACTAATTCACCCCTCCACTTT.

This chain connects TRBV4-2 to TRBJ1-1; the D gene is possibly TRBD1 (5 bases). V was pared by 1 base and J by 11 bases, with 35 bases between. The CDR3 runs 20 residues. In germline, CDR1 is LGHNA, CDR2 YNFKEQ. The CDR3 coding sequence is TGTGCCAGCAGCCAAGCGCTGACAGCCTCAGGTAAATCCCAAACCTATCGTGCTTTCTTT. Its protein is CASSQALTASGKSQTYRAFF.

In this sample, this clone turned up once. The chain carries TRBV6-5 and TRBJ2-3, with 9 bases fitting TRBD1. This CDR3 spans 15 amino acids. V dropped 5 bases and J dropped 3; count of bases not matched to a gene: 6. Germline lookup yields CDR1 MNHEY and CDR2 SVGAGI. The CDR3 reads CASSKPGQGTDTQYF. CDR3 sequence (DNA): TGTGCCAGCAGTAAACCGGGACAGGGAACAGATACGCAGTATTTT.

V usage is TRBV30 and J usage is TRBJ1-1; 7 bases are shared with TRBD1. Germline V gene lookup returns CDR1 GTSNPN and CDR2 SVGIG (reference sequence). V lost 7 bases and J lost 4; bases outside the gene matches: 21. The CDR3 length is 17 residues. The CDR3: CAFGKPGTATGSTEAFF. The CDR3 DNA follows: TGTGCCTTCGGGAAACCCGGGACAGCCACCGGGTCCACTGAAGCTTTCTTT.

This sequence joins TRBV3-1 (or the pseudogene TRBV3-2) and TRBJ2-7; TRBD2 matches 7 bases. The J segment lost 5 bases and the V segment lost 1 base, leaving 14 bases of the junction unmatched. CDR3 length: 17 amino acids. CDR1 and CDR2 from the germline V gene are LGHDT and YNNKEL (reference sequence). The CDR3 loop is CASSQGDVVAGPHEQYF. In DNA form, the CDR3 reads TGTGCCAGCAGCCAAGGGGACGTCGTAGCGGGCCCCCACGAGCAGTACTTC.

This chain links TRBV5-6 with TRBJ2-1; TRBD2 might be the D (6 bases). Germline V CDR1 and CDR2: SGHDT, YYEEEE. CDR3 size: 14 residues. Between the trimmed V and J ends, which lost 5 bases and 8 bases, there was a span of 17 bases. CDR3: CASSPAGSPYEQFF. CDR3 in DNA: TGTGCCAGCAGTCCGGCGGGATCCCCCTATGAGCAGTTCTTC.

The chain links TRBV14 to TRBJ2-1, with 13 bases identical to TRBD2. With 4 bases clipped from V and 7 bases from J, the junction kept 4 bases outside the gene matches. The germline V gene encodes CDR1 SGHDN and CDR2 FVKESK. The CDR3 contains 15 residues. CDR3 in amino acids: CASSPWTSGSNEQFF. The CDR3 bases are TGTGCCAGCAGCCCTTGGACTAGCGGGAGTAATGAGCAGTTCTTC.